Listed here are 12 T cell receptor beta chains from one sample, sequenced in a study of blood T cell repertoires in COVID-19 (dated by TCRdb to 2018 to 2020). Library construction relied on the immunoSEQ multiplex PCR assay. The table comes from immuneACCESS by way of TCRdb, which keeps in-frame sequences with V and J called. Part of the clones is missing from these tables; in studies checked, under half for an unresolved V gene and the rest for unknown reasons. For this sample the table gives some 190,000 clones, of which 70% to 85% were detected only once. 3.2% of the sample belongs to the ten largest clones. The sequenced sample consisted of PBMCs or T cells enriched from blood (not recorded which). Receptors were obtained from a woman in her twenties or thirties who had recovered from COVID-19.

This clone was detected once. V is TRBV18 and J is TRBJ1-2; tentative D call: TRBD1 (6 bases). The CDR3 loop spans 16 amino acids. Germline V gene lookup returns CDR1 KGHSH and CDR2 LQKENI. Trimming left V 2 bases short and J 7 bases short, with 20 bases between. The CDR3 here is CASSPSLPGEGAGYTF. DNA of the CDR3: TGTGCCAGCTCACCATCGTTACCAGGGGAGGGTGCTGGCTACACCTTC.

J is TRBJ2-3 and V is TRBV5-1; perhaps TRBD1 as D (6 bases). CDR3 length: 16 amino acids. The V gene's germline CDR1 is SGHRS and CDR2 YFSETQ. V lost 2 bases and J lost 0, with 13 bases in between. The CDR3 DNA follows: TGCGCCAGCAGCTTTCAGGGGACGATGAGCACAGATACGCAGTATTTT. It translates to CASSFQGTMSTDTQYF. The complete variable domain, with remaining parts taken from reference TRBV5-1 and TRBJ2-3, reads KAGVTQTPRYLIKTRGQQVTLSCSPISGHRSVSWYQQTPGQGLQFLFEYFSETQRNKGNFPGRFSGRQFSNSRSEMNVSTLELGDSALYLCASSFQGTMSTDTQYFGPGTRLTVL.

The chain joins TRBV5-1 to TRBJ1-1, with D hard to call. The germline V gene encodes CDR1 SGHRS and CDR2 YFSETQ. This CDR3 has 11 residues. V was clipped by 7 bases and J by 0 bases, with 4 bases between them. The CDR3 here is CASSMNTEAFF. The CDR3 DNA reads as TGCGCCAGCTCAATGAACACTGAAGCTTTCTTT.

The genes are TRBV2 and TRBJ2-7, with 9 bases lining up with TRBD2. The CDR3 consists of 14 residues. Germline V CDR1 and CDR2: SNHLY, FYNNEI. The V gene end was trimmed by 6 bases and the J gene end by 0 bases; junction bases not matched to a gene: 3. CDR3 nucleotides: TGTGCCAGCAGGAGAGCGGGAGGCTCCTACGAGCAGTACTTC. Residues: CASRRAGGSYEQYF.

The CDR3 region is CAWSPWGQGGGNTIYF. For the CDR3, the DNA is TGTGCCTGGAGCCCTTGGGGGCAGGGTGGTGGAAACACCATATATTTT. The V and J genes are TRBV30 and TRBJ1-3; D perhaps matches TRBD1 (6 bases). CDR3 length equals 16 residues. V was cut by 3 bases and J by 3 bases, with 18 bases left in between. The germline CDR1 and CDR2 sequences are GTSNPN and SVGIG (reference sequence).

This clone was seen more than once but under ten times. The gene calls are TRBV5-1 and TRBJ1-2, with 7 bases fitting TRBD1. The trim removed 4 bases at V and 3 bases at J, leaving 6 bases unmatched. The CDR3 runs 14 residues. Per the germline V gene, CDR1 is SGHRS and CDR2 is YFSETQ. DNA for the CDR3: TGCGCCAGCAGCCCGACAGGGACCGACTATGGCTACACCTTC. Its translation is CASSPTGTDYGYTF.

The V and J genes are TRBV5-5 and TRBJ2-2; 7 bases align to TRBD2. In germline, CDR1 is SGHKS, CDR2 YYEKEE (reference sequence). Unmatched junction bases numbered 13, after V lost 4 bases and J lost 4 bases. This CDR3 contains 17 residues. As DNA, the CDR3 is TGTGCCAGCAGCACCGGGACTAACGTTGCCGCCACCGGGGAGCTGTTTTTT. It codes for CASSTGTNVAATGELFF. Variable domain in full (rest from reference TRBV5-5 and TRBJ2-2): DAGVTQSPTHLIKTRGQQVTLRCSPISGHKSVSWYQQVLGQGPQFIFQYYEKEERGRGNFPDRFSARQFPNYSSELNVNALLLGDSALYLCASSTGTNVAATGELFFGEGSRLTVL.

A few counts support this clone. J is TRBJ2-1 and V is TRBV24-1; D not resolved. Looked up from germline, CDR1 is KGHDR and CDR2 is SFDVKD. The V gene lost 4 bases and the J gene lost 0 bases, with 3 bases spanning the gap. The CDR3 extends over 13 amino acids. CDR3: CATSDLSYNEQFF. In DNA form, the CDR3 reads TGTGCCACCAGTGACCTCTCCTACAATGAGCAGTTCTTC.

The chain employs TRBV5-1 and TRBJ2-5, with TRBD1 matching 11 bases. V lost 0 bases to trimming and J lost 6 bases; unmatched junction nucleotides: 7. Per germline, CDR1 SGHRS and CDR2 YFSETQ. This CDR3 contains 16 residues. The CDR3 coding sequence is TGCGCCAGCAGCTTGGATCGGACAGGGGGCAAAAAGACCCAGTACTTC. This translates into CASSLDRTGGKKTQYF.

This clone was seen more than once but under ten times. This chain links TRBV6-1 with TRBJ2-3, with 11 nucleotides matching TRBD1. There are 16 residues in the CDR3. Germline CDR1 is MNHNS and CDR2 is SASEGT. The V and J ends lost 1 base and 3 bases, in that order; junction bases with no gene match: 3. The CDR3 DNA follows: TGTGCCAGCAGTGAAGGCGGGACAGGGGGAACAGATACGCAGTATTTT. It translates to CASSEGGTGGTDTQYF.

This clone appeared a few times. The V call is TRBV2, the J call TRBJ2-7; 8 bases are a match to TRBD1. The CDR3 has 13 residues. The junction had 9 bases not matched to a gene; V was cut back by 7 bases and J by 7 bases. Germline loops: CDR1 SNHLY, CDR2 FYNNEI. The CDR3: CASKFQGAGEQYV. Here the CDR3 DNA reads TGTGCCAGCAAGTTTCAGGGGGCAGGGGAGCAGTACGTC.

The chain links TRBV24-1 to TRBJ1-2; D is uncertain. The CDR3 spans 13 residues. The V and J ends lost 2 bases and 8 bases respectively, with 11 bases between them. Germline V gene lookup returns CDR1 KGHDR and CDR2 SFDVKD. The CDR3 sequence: CATSDSRLGGYTF. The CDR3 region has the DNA TGTGCCACCAGTGATTCCCGTCTAGGAGGCTACACCTTC.